This is a list of T cell receptor beta chains from one sample in a study of cytomegalovirus exposure and HLA in healthy donors. Some clones are missing from TCRdb's copy, which holds only in-frame ones; the method was immunoSEQ multiplex PCR. The sample shows about 110,000 clones, about 78% of them seen only once. Sequenced: PBMCs. The receptors shown here come from a woman in her thirties in good health and CMV-seropositive. CDR3s include the opening cysteine and the closing phenylalanine or tryptophan. The order of the fields is V gene, D gene, CDR3 protein. A D gene is named only where the DNA matches it firmly.

>TRBV9|TRBD2
CASSVDPSGRGNEQFF
>TRBV7-6|.
CASSSGQRYGYTF
>TRBV28|TRBD1
CASSSPGQATGELFF
>TRBV7-9|TRBD2
CASSVNLGLAGYNEQFF
>TRBV5-4|TRBD1
CASSSGQGAPNTEAFF
>TRBV6-5|TRBD2
CASRGTSGTFEFF
>TRBV27|.
CASSLPPRDSQHNEQFF
>TRBV5-4|.
CASSFGESSTF
>TRBV5-1|TRBD2
CASSLAASGASTYEQYF
>TRBV11-2|.
CASSFLHRGLGYEQYF
>TRBV6-5|TRBD1
CASSYSAPGQLYEQYF
>TRBV5-8|.
CASSPQGRGTEAFF
>TRBV5-4|.
CASKWASDSPLHF
>TRBV14|.
CASSQDKGTESYPAFF
>TRBV27|.
CASSLYASASYEQYF
>TRBV29-1|TRBD1
CSVPLPGTGKYF
>TRBV5-8|TRBD1
CASSFGTDSNQPQHF
>TRBV7-2|.
CASSLTRLARHEQYF
>TRBV5-8|.
CASSLHLNRQPTNYGYTF
>TRBV9|TRBD1
CASSPRQGNGKNIQYF
>TRBV11-3|.
CASSISPSGEQYF
>TRBV2|TRBD2
CASSDSSGGFVPNEQFF
>TRBV19|.
CASSIGVSSSTGELFF
>TRBV6-5|.
CASSYSFRNTEAFF
>TRBV10-1|TRBD1
CASRDSSEIGTANHYGYTF
>TRBV16|.
CASSQRVITSTNEQYF
>TRBV29-1|TRBD1
CSVSTAGTGSNQPQHF
>TRBV27|TRBD2
CASSVAGGINTGELFF
>TRBV7-8|TRBD1
CASSIDRGIHEQYF
>TRBV19|TRBD2
CASSIARLAGDNEQFF
>TRBV11-3|TRBD1
CASSLGTGSEVRTDTQYF
>TRBV1|.
CTSRAETGQGVYEQYF
>TRBV10-3|TRBD1
CANRQGLFTEAFF
>TRBV14|.
CASSQYTNTGELFF
>TRBV6-6|TRBD1
CASLRTGGYEQYF
>TRBV10-3|.
CAIPSGANYGYTF
>TRBV5-1|.
CASSLARTHTYEQYF
>TRBV18|.
CASSPLPQGGLGTDTQYF
>TRBV19|TRBD1
CASRRWTGGGETNEKLFF
>TRBV27|.
CASSLSTGLKFF
>TRBV6-1|.
CASSATEPSEAFF
>TRBV27|.
CASSPTDPYGYTF
>TRBV25-1|TRBD1
CASSELRTGVGYTF
>TRBV6-6|TRBD2
CASSYPAGRGDEQFF
>TRBV10-3|.
CAISESGTPTNYGYTF
>TRBV7-8|.
CASSLERGFGPDTQYF
>TRBV18|.
CASSPGPGGAYNEQFF
>TRBV12-2|.
CASRLEKLANNEQFF
>TRBV7-3|.
CASSSPMNTEAFF
>TRBV5-8|.
CASSLGGLGYTF
>TRBV14|.
CASSHPFTTDGYTF
>TRBV18|TRBD1
CASSETGGDYGYTF